These 5 T cell receptor beta chains were all obtained from the same sample, sequenced in a study of T cell responses to AZD1222 COVID-19 vaccine (dated by TCRdb to 2020 to 2023). Read against the paper, the sample's time point label means: baseline before first vaccination. The library was produced with the immunoSEQ multiplex PCR assay. The immuneACCESS repertoire file appears here via TCRdb, limited to in-frame rearrangements. These files lack a portion of the clones; in checked studies, under half of the deficit traces to unresolved V genes, and the cause of the others is not known. This sample is represented by around 150,000 clones; around 93% of them were singletons. The leading ten clones occupy approximately 2.3% of the sample. The sequenced sample was peripheral blood, obtained on day 0 of AZD1222 vaccination. These receptors all stem from an adult in good health.

V is TRBV30 and J is TRBJ1-1; 11 bases agree with TRBD1. Germline V gene data show CDR1 as GTSNPN and CDR2 as SVGIG (reference sequence). CDR3 length: 13 residues. The trim removed 5 bases at V and 5 bases at J, leaving 4 bases unmatched. CDR3 bases: TGTGCCTGGGGACAGGGGGCCCGGACTGAAGCTTTCTTT. It yields the protein CAWGQGARTEAFF. Full variable domain (remainder filled in from reference TRBV30 and TRBJ1-1): SQTIHQWPATLVQPVGSPLSLECTVEGTSNPNLYWYRQAAGRGLQLLFYSVGIGQISSEVPQNLSASRPQDRQFILSSKKLLLSDSGFYLCAWGQGARTEAFFGQGTRLTVV.

This chain joins TRBV24-1 and TRBJ1-4; the match to TRBD1 covers 7 bases. This CDR3 comprises 16 residues. Per germline, CDR1 KGHDR and CDR2 SFDVKD. The V and J ends lost 4 bases and 7 bases, in that order; junction bases with no gene match: 11. Here the CDR3 DNA reads TGTGCCACCAGTGACACGACAGGGAGGGAGGGTGAAAAACTGTTTTTT. As protein: CATSDTTGREGEKLFF.

On this clone itself: Sequence at one end of the junction differs from germline and may be a read error. The chain's CDR3 is CVSSLRGTRVGELFF. CDR3 DNA: TGTGTCAGCAGTCTCAGGGGGACAAGGGTCGGGGAGCTGTTTTTT. V gene TRBV7-2 combines with J gene TRBJ2-2; 7 bases are shared with TRBD1. This CDR3 comprises 15 residues. Germline CDR1 is SGHTA and CDR2 is FQGNSA.

V gene TRBV2 combines with J gene TRBJ2-3; D perhaps matches TRBD2 (6 bases). The germline CDR1 and CDR2 sequences are SNHLY and FYNNEI. V lost 5 bases, J lost 3 bases, and 12 bases lay in between. CDR3 size: 14 residues. CDR3: CASSPFGGTDTQYF. The CDR3 region has the DNA TGTGCCAGCAGTCCTTTCGGGGGAACAGATACGCAGTATTTT.

V is TRBV3-1 (or the pseudogene TRBV3-2) and J is TRBJ2-1, with 11 bases matching TRBD1. The CDR3 sequence is 16 residues long. Trimming cost V 4 bases and J 9 bases; bases outside gene matches: 11. Germline V gives CDR1 LGHDT, CDR2 YNNKEL (reference sequence). CDR3 nucleotide sequence: TGTGCCAGCAGCCGACCCTCCGGGACAGGGGGTAGTGAGCAGTTCTTC. Protein product: CASSRPSGTGGSEQFF.